This T cell receptor beta chain was captured in a study of vaccination effects on CD4 cells after COVID-19. A remark on this clone: Its antigen is unknown.

This CDR3 is built from 12 residues. The ends were cut back, 5 bases at V and 4 bases at J, with 10 bases in the middle. CDR1 and CDR2 (germline): SGHRS, YFSETQ. Assay used: immunoSEQ multiplex PCR; TCRdb lists only in-frame clones, some missing. The repertoire holds under 40,000 clones, with around three quarters as singletons. ViraFEST expansion of antigen-specific CD4+ T cells with viral peptide pools preceded sequencing. Cells that had been cultured for approximately ten days were the source of isolated CD4+ T cells. Vaccination of participants consisted of two doses of either the BNT162b2 or mRNA-1273 vaccine.

The clonotype was recovered from a human donor who received a COVID-19 vaccine. This sample comprised CD4+ T cells from PBMCs cultured with HCoV-229E spike peptides, obtained after COVID-19 vaccination. The chain combines TRBV5-1 with TRBJ2-7, with D hard to call. CDR3 amino acids: CASRLDFYEQYF. In DNA form, the CDR3 reads TGCGCCAGCAGATTAGATTTTTACGAGCAGTACTTC.